This TCR beta chain was sequenced in a study of shared clonotypes between healthy human individuals. Findings and limits, study-wide: Richness estimates generally favored naive over memory subsets. It was the non-shared clonotypes that had lower generation probabilities than clonotypes shared by all four donors. The genetic and exposure-history diversity represented was limited by few donors.

This CDR3 has 16 amino acids. Germline CDR1 is MGHRA and CDR2 is YSYEKL. Germline trimming cut 4 bases from V and 3 bases from J; bases unmatched to any gene: 9. Naive CD8 cells, CD45RO-negative and positively selected for CCR7, excluded terminally differentiated effector memory CD45RA+ cells. Free of recent acute infections or vaccinations, the donors were healthy HIV-negative adults. The data were produced by immunoSEQ multiplex PCR, yet TCRdb's version contains in-frame clones alone and is incomplete. The sample lists about 2.1 million clones, approximately 94% occurring once. On this clone: Its antigen is unknown.

The V and J genes are TRBV4-1 and TRBJ2-7; 10 bases fit TRBD1. Sequencing was performed on naive CD8+ T cells from PBMCs. The origin of this receptor is a man between 18 and 29 years old in good health. Some clones in this sample may be carry-over from other donors' samples. The CDR3 nucleotides read TGCGCCAGCAGCCGCACCCCCGGGACAGGGGTCTACGAGCAGTACTTC. It yields the protein CASSRTPGTGVYEQYF.